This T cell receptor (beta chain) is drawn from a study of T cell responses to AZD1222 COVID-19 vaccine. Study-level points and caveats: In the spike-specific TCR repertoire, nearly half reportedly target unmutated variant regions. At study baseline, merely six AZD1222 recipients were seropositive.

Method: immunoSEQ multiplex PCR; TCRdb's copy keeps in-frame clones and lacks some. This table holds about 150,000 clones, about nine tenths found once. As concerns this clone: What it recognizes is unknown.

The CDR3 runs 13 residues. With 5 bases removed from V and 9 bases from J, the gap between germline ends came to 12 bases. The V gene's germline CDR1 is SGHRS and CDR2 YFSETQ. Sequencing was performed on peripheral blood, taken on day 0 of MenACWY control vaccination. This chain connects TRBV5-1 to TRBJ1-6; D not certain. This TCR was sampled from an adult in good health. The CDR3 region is CASSISGLSPLHF. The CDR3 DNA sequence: TGCGCCAGCAGTATTAGCGGACTTTCACCCCTCCACTTT.